This entry is about one T cell receptor (beta chain). Its target is unknown. The sample is drawn from a study of cytomegalovirus exposure and HLA in healthy donors. Points from the study as a whole: Presence/absence analyses rested on an assumption that sequencing depth was roughly uniform across donors.

J gave up 3 bases and V 4 bases, and 4 bases lay outside the gene matches. CDR3 size: 14 residues. CDR1 and CDR2 (germline): MDHEN, SYDVKM. Healthy individuals who donated bone marrow served as the donors. The PCR made use of 60 Vbeta and 13 Jbeta primers. The repertoire was sequenced with immunoSEQ multiplex PCR; TCRdb's copy has only in-frame clones and lacks some. The profile covers some 180,000 clones, with roughly 88% appearing a single time and around 1.2% taken by the ten largest. The origin of this receptor is a girl aged 2 to 9 in good health and CMV-seropositive. This rearrangement joins TRBV28 to TRBJ2-7; 9 bases line up with TRBD1. The source material was PBMCs. For the CDR3, the DNA is TGTGCCAGCAGTTCACCGGGACAGGGCTACGAGCAGTACTTC. Translating it yields CASSSPGQGYEQYF.